The 9 T cell receptor beta chains below were found in one sample sequenced in a study of blood T cells in healthy people across ages. Next came a second PCR, run for 7 to 11 cycles, which used a sample-barcoded 5' primer along with a J-beta primer mix. TCRdb reanalysed the 5' RACE reads using MiXCR and keeps one entry per CDR3 protein. The sample lists 630,000 or so distinct CDR3 sequences; under 30% were seen once. Sequences were obtained from blood. The receptors originated from an elderly woman in good health.

The chain is built from TRBV5-5 and TRBJ2-3; perhaps D is TRBD1 or TRBD2 (7 bases each). V was pared by 7 bases and J by 4 bases, with 22 bases between. In germline, CDR1 is SGHKS, CDR2 YYEKEE (reference sequence). The CDR3 consists of 16 residues. CDR3 coding DNA: TGTGCCAGCGGCGGACTCGGACAGGCGGGGGCAGATACGCAGTATTTT. Protein sequence: CASGGLGQAGADTQYF.

This clonotype has a count of ten or more. The V gene is TRBV7-2, the J gene TRBJ2-7; weak D call: TRBD2 (7 bases). Germline CDR1 SGHTA, CDR2 FQGNSA. The V end lost 4 bases, the J end lost 6 bases, and 13 bases lay between the germline ends. This CDR3 has 13 residues. The DNA for the CDR3 is TGTGCCAGCAGCTCTAGGGGGGGTAGCGAGCAGTACTTC. Translating gives CASSSRGGSEQYF.

This chain connects TRBV30 to TRBJ1-2; no clear D gene. CDR3 length: 13 residues. Germline V CDR1 and CDR2: GTSNPN, SVGIG (reference sequence). The V end lost 1 base, the J end lost 3 bases, and 9 bases lay between the germline ends. As DNA, the CDR3 is TGTGCCTGGAGTGGTGGAGACCACTATGGCTACACCTTC. Translated, it gives CAWSGGDHYGYTF.

This clonotype came up many times. The chain has TRBV15 and TRBJ2-1, with TRBD1 matching over 7 bases. The CDR3 covers 17 residues. J lost 4 bases, V lost 5 bases, and 14 bases had no gene match. The V gene's germline CDR1 is LNHNV and CDR2 YYDKDF (reference sequence). The CDR3 coding sequence is TGTGCCACCAGCCGTCACGCCGAACAGGGGCCTTACAATGAGCAGTTCTTC. This encodes CATSRHAEQGPYNEQFF.

This clonotype was observed many times. The V call is TRBV18, the J call TRBJ2-3; 10 bases agree with TRBD2. With 3 bases clipped from V and 5 bases from J, the junction kept 2 bases outside the gene matches. Germline-derived CDR1 and CDR2 are KGHSH and LQKENI. The CDR3 has 14 amino acids. CDR3 bases: TGTGCCAGCTCACCCACTAGCGGGAAAGATACGCAGTATTTT. This codes for CASSPTSGKDTQYF. Filled out from reference TRBV18 and TRBJ2-3, the complete variable domain reads NAGVMQNPRHLVRRRGQEARLRCSPMKGHSHVYWYRQLPEEGLKFMVYLQKENIIDESGMPKERFSAEFPKEGPSILRIQQVVRGDSAAYFCASSPTSGKDTQYFGPGTRLTVL.

At least ten counts were recorded for this clonotype. This chain links TRBV5-1 with TRBJ2-7; D remains unclear. This CDR3 region has 14 residues. Deletions cut 4 bases from V and 3 bases from J, with 14 bases between. CDR1 is SGHRS, CDR2 YFSETQ, per germline. DNA of the CDR3: TGCGCCAGCAGCCCCACGCGTCCGTACTACGAGCAGTACTTC. Translating it yields CASSPTRPYYEQYF.

The V and J genes are TRBV7-2 and TRBJ1-2; 8 bases match TRBD1. Germline CDR1 SGHTA, CDR2 FQGNSA. J gave up 5 bases and V 5 bases, and 10 bases lay outside the gene matches. The CDR3 length is 15 residues. CDR3 region: CASSAIGTGAYGYTF. The CDR3, as DNA: TGTGCCAGCAGCGCTATAGGGACAGGCGCTTATGGCTACACCTTC.

This clonotype came up a few times. V is TRBV6-5 and J is TRBJ2-1, with 8 bases aligning to TRBD2. CDR3 length: 18 residues. J gave up 8 bases and V 0 bases, and 15 bases lay outside the gene matches. Per germline, CDR1 MNHEY and CDR2 SVGAGI. CDR3 coding DNA: TGTGCCAGCAGTTACTCGAGATCAGGGGCGGGGGGTGGCGATGAGCAGTTCTTC. Its protein product is CASSYSRSGAGGGDEQFF.

With regard to this clonotype: With a much larger clone just one base away, this may be a read error. V usage is TRBV6-1 and J usage is TRBJ2-3, with 10 bases lining up with TRBD2. Germline values: CDR1 MNHNS, CDR2 SASEGT. V trimming: 4 bases; J trimming: 6 bases; junction bases outside the gene matches: 10. The CDR3 loop spans 16 amino acids. The CDR3, as DNA: TGTGCCAGCAGTGTATCTAGCGGGGGTCCTAGGGATACGCAGTATTTT. Protein sequence: CASSVSSGGPRDTQYF.